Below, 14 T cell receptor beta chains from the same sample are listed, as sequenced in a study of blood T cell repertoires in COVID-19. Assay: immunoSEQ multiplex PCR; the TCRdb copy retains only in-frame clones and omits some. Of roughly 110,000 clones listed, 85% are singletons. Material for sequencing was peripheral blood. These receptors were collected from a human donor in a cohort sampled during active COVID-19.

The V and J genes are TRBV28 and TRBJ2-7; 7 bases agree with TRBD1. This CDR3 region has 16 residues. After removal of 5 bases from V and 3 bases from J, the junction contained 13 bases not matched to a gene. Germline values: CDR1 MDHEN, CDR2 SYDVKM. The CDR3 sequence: CASSPMTGWGNYEQYF. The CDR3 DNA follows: TGTGCCAGCAGTCCAATGACAGGGTGGGGGAACTACGAGCAGTACTTC.

CDR3 region: CASTPGQDRYGYTF. Written as DNA, the CDR3 is TGTGCCAGCACCCCGGGACAGGACCGCTATGGCTACACCTTC. This chain joins TRBV6-1 and TRBJ1-2, with 8 bases that match TRBD1. CDR3 size: 14 residues. From germline, CDR1 is MNHNS and CDR2 SASEGT. J was trimmed by 4 bases and V by 7 bases; bases with no gene match: 8.

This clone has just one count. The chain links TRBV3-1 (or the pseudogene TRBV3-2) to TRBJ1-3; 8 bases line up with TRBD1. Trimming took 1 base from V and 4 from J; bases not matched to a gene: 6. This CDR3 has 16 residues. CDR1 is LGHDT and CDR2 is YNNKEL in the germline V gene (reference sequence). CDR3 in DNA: TGTGCCAGCAGCCAAGCCCCAGGGGGCCTCGGAAACACCATATATTTT. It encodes CASSQAPGGLGNTIYF.

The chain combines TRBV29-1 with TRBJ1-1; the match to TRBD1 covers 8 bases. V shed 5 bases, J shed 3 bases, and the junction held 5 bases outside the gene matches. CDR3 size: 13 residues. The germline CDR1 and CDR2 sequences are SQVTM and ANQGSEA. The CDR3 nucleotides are TGCAGCGTTCAAACAGGGGGGGACACTGAAGCTTTCTTT. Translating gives CSVQTGGDTEAFF.

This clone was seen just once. CDR3: CASSLMEAGANVLTF. For the CDR3, the DNA is TGTGCCAGCAGTTTAATGGAGGCTGGGGCCAACGTCCTGACTTTC. This chain uses TRBV28 with TRBJ2-6; TRBD2 is a possible D gene (5 bases). The CDR3 is 15 amino acids. Trimming removed 2 bases from V and 2 bases from J, with 7 bases in between. Germline-derived CDR1 and CDR2 are MDHEN and SYDVKM. Variable domain in full (rest from reference TRBV28 and TRBJ2-6): DVKVTQSSRYLVKRTGEKVFLECVQDMDHENMFWYRQDPGLGLRLIYFSYDVKMKEKGDIPEGYSVSREKKERFSLILESASTNQTSMYLCASSLMEAGANVLTFGAGSRLTVL.

CDR3 nucleotide sequence: TGTGCCAGCAGCTTGGGTGCCAACAGGGGGGGCACTGAAGCTTTCTTT. It codes for CASSLGANRGGTEAFF. This chain connects TRBV5-6 to TRBJ1-1; TRBD1 matches at 8 bases. Germline V gives CDR1 SGHDT, CDR2 YYEEEE. With V trimmed by 0 bases and J by 4 bases, 8 bases remained unmatched. The length of the CDR3 is 16 residues.

CDR3 nucleotide sequence: TGTGCCAGCAGTTCCTGGACATCGGCCAACACCATATATTTT. Its translation: CASSSWTSANTIYF. The rearrangement uses TRBV6-5 and TRBJ1-3, with D perhaps matching TRBD1 (5 bases). In germline, CDR1 is MNHEY, CDR2 SVGAGI. The V end was cut by 4 bases, the J end by 7 bases, with 14 bases between. The CDR3 runs to 14 residues.

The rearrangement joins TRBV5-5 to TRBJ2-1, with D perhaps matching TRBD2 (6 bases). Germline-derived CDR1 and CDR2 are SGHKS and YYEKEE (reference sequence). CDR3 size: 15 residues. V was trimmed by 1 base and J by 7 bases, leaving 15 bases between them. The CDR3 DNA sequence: TGTGCCAGCAGCTTGCCAAGCACGACTAGGAATGAGCAGTTCTTC. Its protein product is CASSLPSTTRNEQFF.

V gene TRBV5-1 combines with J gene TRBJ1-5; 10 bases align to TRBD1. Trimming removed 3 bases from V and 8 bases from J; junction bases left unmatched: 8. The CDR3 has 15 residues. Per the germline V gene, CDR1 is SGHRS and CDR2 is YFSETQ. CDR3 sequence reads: CASSSTGQGIEPQHF. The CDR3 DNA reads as TGCGCCAGCAGCTCGACGGGACAGGGGATAGAGCCCCAGCATTTT.

The CDR3 loop reads CASRQDRVGEAFF. Written as DNA, the CDR3 is TGTGCCAGCAGACAAGACAGGGTAGGCGAAGCTTTCTTT. V usage is TRBV6-5 and J usage is TRBJ1-1; the match to TRBD1 covers 7 bases. CDR1 and CDR2 (germline): MNHEY, SVGAGI. There are 13 residues in the CDR3. With 6 bases clipped from V and 8 bases from J, the junction kept 9 bases outside the gene matches.

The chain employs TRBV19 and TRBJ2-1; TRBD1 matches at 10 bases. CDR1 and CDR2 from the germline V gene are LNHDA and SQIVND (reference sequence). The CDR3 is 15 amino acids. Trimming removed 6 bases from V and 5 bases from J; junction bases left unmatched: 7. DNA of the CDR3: TGTGCCAGTAGCATGGACAGGGGGATTAACAATGAGCAGTTCTTC. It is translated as CASSMDRGINNEQFF. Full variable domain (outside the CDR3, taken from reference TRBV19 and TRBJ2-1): DGGITQSPKYLFRKEGQNVTLSCEQNLNHDAMYWYRQDPGQGLRLIYYSQIVNDFQKGDIAEGYSVSREKKESFPLTVTSAQKNPTAFYLCASSMDRGINNEQFFGPGTRLTVL.

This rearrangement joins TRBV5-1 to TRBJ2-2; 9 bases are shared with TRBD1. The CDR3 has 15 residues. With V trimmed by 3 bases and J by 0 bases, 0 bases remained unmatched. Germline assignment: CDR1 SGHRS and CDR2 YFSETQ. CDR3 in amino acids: CASSWDRANTGELFF. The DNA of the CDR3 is TGCGCCAGCAGCTGGGACAGGGCGAACACCGGGGAGCTGTTTTTT.

The CDR3 loop is CASSLAMGQSNEKLFF. The CDR3 DNA is TGTGCCAGCAGCTTGGCGATGGGACAGTCTAATGAAAAACTGTTTTTT. The chain links TRBV5-5 to TRBJ1-4, with TRBD1 identical over 7 bases. Trimming took 0 bases from V and 3 from J; bases not matched to a gene: 5. The germline gives CDR1 SGHKS, CDR2 YYEKEE (reference sequence). CDR3 length equals 16 residues.

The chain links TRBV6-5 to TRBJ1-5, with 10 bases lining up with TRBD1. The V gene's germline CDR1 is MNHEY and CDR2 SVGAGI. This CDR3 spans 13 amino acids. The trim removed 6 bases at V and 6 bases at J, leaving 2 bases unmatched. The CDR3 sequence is CASSGDRGQPQHF. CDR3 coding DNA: TGTGCCAGCAGCGGGGACAGGGGTCAGCCCCAGCATTTT.